These T cell receptor beta chains were read from a single sample in a study of beta chain features in type 1 diabetes. The method was immunoSEQ multiplex PCR; TCRdb's version includes in-frame clones alone and lacks a portion of them. The sample has about 650,000 clones; 9.5% to 15% are singletons. The material sequenced was naive CD4+ T cells from blood. Receptors originate from a man aged 25-45 years with type 1 diabetes. CDR3s include the opening cysteine and the closing phenylalanine or tryptophan. The order of the fields is CDR3 protein, CDR3 DNA, D gene, clone size, J gene, V gene. The D gene is left open where the match is weak. For some rows the clone size is stated as once, few or many, or as a class when expanded; others skip it.

CDR3 protein: CAWSRTVYEQYF
CDR3 DNA: TGTGCCTGGAGTCGGACAGTCTACGAGCAGTACTTC
D gene: NA
clone size: NA
J gene: TRBJ2-7
V gene: TRBV30

CDR3 protein: CASSLAALAGYNEQFF
CDR3 DNA: TGTGCCAGCAGCTTAGCGGCGCTAGCGGGGTACAATGAGCAGTTCTTC
D gene: TRBD2
clone size: few
J gene: TRBJ2-1
V gene: TRBV7-2

CDR3 protein: CASSQETGSAKLFF
CDR3 DNA: TGTGCCAGCAGCCAGGAGACAGGGTCAGCAAAACTGTTTTTT
D gene: TRBD1
clone size: NA
J gene: TRBJ1-4
V gene: TRBV4-2

CDR3 protein: CATSRERGQPQHF
CDR3 DNA: TGTGCCACCAGCAGGGAGAGGGGTCAGCCCCAGCATTTT
D gene: NA
clone size: NA
J gene: TRBJ1-5
V gene: TRBV15

CDR3 protein: CASSLTNYNEQFF
CDR3 DNA: TGTGCCAGCAGCTTGACGAACTACAATGAGCAGTTCTTC
D gene: NA
clone size: few
J gene: TRBJ2-1
V gene: TRBV7-2

CDR3 protein: CASSLYMNTEAFF
CDR3 DNA: TGTGCCAGCAGCCTATATATGAACACTGAAGCTTTCTTT
D gene: NA
clone size: NA
J gene: TRBJ1-1
V gene: TRBV7-2

CDR3 protein: CASSVVTDTQYF
CDR3 DNA: TGTGCCAGCAGTGTCGTCACAGATACGCAGTATTTT
D gene: NA
clone size: NA
J gene: TRBJ2-3
V gene: TRBV25-1

CDR3 protein: CAIGLAGVRNEQFF
CDR3 DNA: TGTGCCATCGGACTAGCGGGGGTAAGGAATGAGCAGTTCTTC
D gene: TRBD2
clone size: NA
J gene: TRBJ2-1
V gene: TRBV10-3

CDR3 protein: CASRDGGAGGELFF
CDR3 DNA: TGTGCCAGCAGAGATGGGGGGGCCGGCGGGGAGCTGTTTTTT
D gene: NA
clone size: NA
J gene: TRBJ2-2
V gene: TRBV2

CDR3 protein: CASSSQSGGGNTIYF
CDR3 DNA: TGTGCCAGCAGCTCACAATCAGGGGGTGGAAACACCATATATTTT
D gene: TRBD1
clone size: few
J gene: TRBJ1-3
V gene: TRBV7-2

CDR3 protein: CASSLGTLSYEQYF
CDR3 DNA: TGTGCCAGCAGTCTGGGGACACTCTCCTACGAGCAGTACTTC
D gene: NA
clone size: few
J gene: TRBJ2-7
V gene: TRBV11-2

CDR3 protein: CASSSPGTEKYF
CDR3 DNA: TGTGCCAGCAGCTCCCCCGGGACAGAGAAGTATTTT
D gene: TRBD1
clone size: few
J gene: TRBJ2-3
V gene: TRBV5-4

CDR3 protein: CASSLGWVHEQYF
CDR3 DNA: TGTGCCAGCAGCTTAGGATGGGTCCACGAGCAGTACTTC
D gene: NA
clone size: few
J gene: TRBJ2-7
V gene: TRBV7-2

CDR3 protein: CAWSVRGGAVGYTF
CDR3 DNA: TGTGCCTGGAGTGTACGAGGGGGGGCGGTTGGCTACACCTTC
D gene: NA
clone size: few
J gene: TRBJ1-2
V gene: TRBV30

CDR3 protein: CASSSQWDQPQHF
CDR3 DNA: TGTGCCAGCAGCTCCCAATGGGATCAGCCCCAGCATTTT
D gene: NA
clone size: NA
J gene: TRBJ1-5
V gene: TRBV7-6

CDR3 protein: CASTPRTGGTGELFF
CDR3 DNA: TGTGCCAGTACCCCCAGGACCGGGGGGACCGGGGAGCTGTTTTTT
D gene: TRBD2
clone size: few
J gene: TRBJ2-2
V gene: TRBV19

CDR3 protein: CASSYGTSGGQETQYF
CDR3 DNA: TGTGCCAGCAGCTACGGGACTAGCGGGGGGCAAGAGACCCAGTACTTC
D gene: TRBD2
clone size: NA
J gene: TRBJ2-5
V gene: TRBV11-2

CDR3 protein: CASSEMGWARLWQYF
CDR3 DNA: TGTGCCAGCAGTGAAATGGGCTGGGCCCGCCTGTGGCAGTACTTC
D gene: NA
clone size: NA
J gene: TRBJ2-7
V gene: TRBV2

CDR3 protein: CASSPQTGESGYTF
CDR3 DNA: TGTGCCAGCAGCCCGCAGACAGGGGAGAGTGGCTACACCTTC
D gene: TRBD1
clone size: NA
J gene: TRBJ1-2
V gene: TRBV7-9

CDR3 protein: CASNKGQENTEAFF
CDR3 DNA: TGCGCCAGCAACAAGGGACAGGAGAACACTGAAGCTTTCTTT
D gene: TRBD1
clone size: NA
J gene: TRBJ1-1
V gene: TRBV5-1

CDR3 protein: CADAGVDPGDTQYF
CDR3 DNA: TGTGCCGACGCGGGAGTGGACCCAGGAGATACGCAGTATTTT
D gene: TRBD2
clone size: few
J gene: TRBJ2-3
V gene: TRBV2

CDR3 protein: CASSFQETQYF
CDR3 DNA: TGTGCCAGCAGCTTCCAAGAGACCCAGTACTTC
D gene: NA
clone size: many
J gene: TRBJ2-5
V gene: TRBV7-2

CDR3 protein: CASSLIGYEQYF
CDR3 DNA: TGTGCCAGCAGCTTGATTGGGTACGAGCAGTACTTC
D gene: NA
clone size: few
J gene: TRBJ2-7
V gene: TRBV7-9

CDR3 protein: CASSVDQIGRGNSPLHF
CDR3 DNA: TGTGCCAGCAGCGTAGACCAAATAGGACGGGGAAATTCACCCCTCCACTTT
D gene: NA
clone size: NA
J gene: TRBJ1-6
V gene: TRBV9

CDR3 protein: CASSQDIGGADTQYF
CDR3 DNA: TGCGCCAGCAGCCAAGATATTGGGGGGGCAGATACGCAGTATTTT
D gene: TRBD2
clone size: NA
J gene: TRBJ2-3
V gene: TRBV4-3

CDR3 protein: CALGRVGDTEAFF
CDR3 DNA: TGTGCCCTGGGAAGGGTCGGGGACACTGAAGCTTTCTTT
D gene: NA
clone size: once
J gene: TRBJ1-1
V gene: TRBV11-2

CDR3 protein: CASSFPGRYEQYF
CDR3 DNA: TGTGCCAGCAGCTTCCCAGGAAGGTACGAGCAGTACTTC
D gene: NA
clone size: NA
J gene: TRBJ2-7
V gene: TRBV7-2

CDR3 protein: CAAAAREEANVLTF
CDR3 DNA: TGTGCCGCAGCCGCCCGGGAGGAGGCCAACGTCCTGACTTTC
D gene: TRBD2
clone size: few
J gene: TRBJ2-6
V gene: TRBV25-1

CDR3 protein: CASSLDSSAETQYF
CDR3 DNA: TGTGCCAGCAGCTTAGATTCTTCTGCAGAGACCCAGTACTTC
D gene: NA
clone size: NA
J gene: TRBJ2-5
V gene: TRBV11-3

CDR3 protein: CASSLDSLAKNIQYF
CDR3 DNA: TGTGCCAGCAGCTTAGATTCCCTAGCCAAAAACATTCAGTACTTC
D gene: NA
clone size: NA
J gene: TRBJ2-4
V gene: TRBV11-2

CDR3 protein: CASKPQGGQETQYF
CDR3 DNA: TGTGCCAGCAAACCTCAGGGGGGGCAAGAGACCCAGTACTTC
D gene: NA
clone size: NA
J gene: TRBJ2-5
V gene: TRBV2

CDR3 protein: CASSEYEGSWPGYTF
CDR3 DNA: TGTGCCAGCAGTGAATATGAGGGGTCATGGCCTGGCTACACCTTC
D gene: NA
clone size: NA
J gene: TRBJ1-2
V gene: TRBV25-1

CDR3 protein: CASSSSTSEKLFF
CDR3 DNA: TGTGCCAGCAGCTCTTCGACATCGGAAAAACTGTTTTTT
D gene: NA
clone size: few
J gene: TRBJ1-4
V gene: TRBV7-9

CDR3 protein: CASSPRQNVVVNYEQYF
CDR3 DNA: TGTGCCAGCTCACCCCGGCAGAACGTCGTAGTGAACTACGAGCAGTACTTC
D gene: NA
clone size: few
J gene: TRBJ2-7
V gene: TRBV18

CDR3 protein: CASGLPGWRIQETQYF
CDR3 DNA: TGTGCTAGTGGTTTACCGGGGTGGCGCATCCAAGAGACCCAGTACTTC
D gene: NA
clone size: few
J gene: TRBJ2-5
V gene: TRBV12-5

CDR3 protein: CASSLDVRGQIEQYF
CDR3 DNA: TGTGCCAGCAGCTTGGACGTCAGGGGGCAAATCGAGCAGTACTTC
D gene: TRBD1
clone size: NA
J gene: TRBJ2-7
V gene: TRBV5-4

CDR3 protein: CSARDRAGKYF
CDR3 DNA: TGCAGTGCTAGAGATCGGGCAGGGAAGTACTTC
D gene: NA
clone size: few
J gene: TRBJ2-4
V gene: TRBV20-1

CDR3 protein: CASSQKTRGGYQPQHF
CDR3 DNA: TGTGCCAGCAGCCAAAAGACCCGCGGGGGGTATCAGCCCCAGCATTTT
D gene: NA
clone size: NA
J gene: TRBJ1-5
V gene: TRBV14

CDR3 protein: CASSPASGLAGSYNEQFF
CDR3 DNA: TGTGCCAGTAGCCCCGCCAGCGGTCTAGCGGGCTCCTACAATGAGCAGTTCTTC
D gene: TRBD2
clone size: few
J gene: TRBJ2-1
V gene: TRBV19

CDR3 protein: CASSFGGTLNTGELFF
CDR3 DNA: TGTGCCAGCAGCTTCGGAGGGACTTTGAACACCGGGGAGCTGTTTTTT
D gene: NA
clone size: many
J gene: TRBJ2-2
V gene: TRBV7-2

CDR3 protein: CASSLSNYNSYNEQFF
CDR3 DNA: TGTGCCAGCTCACTTTCCAATTACAACTCCTACAATGAGCAGTTCTTC
D gene: NA
clone size: NA
J gene: TRBJ2-1
V gene: TRBV18

CDR3 protein: CASRETVNSPLHF
CDR3 DNA: TGTGCCAGCCGGGAGACAGTTAATTCACCCCTCCACTTT
D gene: NA
clone size: NA
J gene: TRBJ1-6
V gene: TRBV2

CDR3 protein: CASSIARGTTRAEAFF
CDR3 DNA: TGTGCCAGTAGTATAGCCAGGGGTACAACGAGGGCTGAAGCTTTCTTT
D gene: NA
clone size: NA
J gene: TRBJ1-1
V gene: TRBV19

CDR3 protein: CASSVDIQETQYF
CDR3 DNA: TGTGCCAGCAGCGTTGACATCCAAGAGACCCAGTACTTC
D gene: NA
clone size: NA
J gene: TRBJ2-5
V gene: TRBV9

CDR3 protein: CASSLEGAGGNNSPLHF
CDR3 DNA: TGTGCCAGCAGCTTGGAGGGGGCAGGGGGCAATAATTCACCCCTCCACTTT
D gene: TRBD1
clone size: NA
J gene: TRBJ1-6
V gene: TRBV5-4

CDR3 protein: CSAVRGQGKDTQYF
CDR3 DNA: TGCAGCGCAGTTCGGGGACAGGGGAAGGATACGCAGTATTTT
D gene: TRBD1
clone size: NA
J gene: TRBJ2-3
V gene: TRBV29-1

CDR3 protein: CAISAQGAYEQYF
CDR3 DNA: TGTGCCATCAGCGCACAGGGGGCCTACGAGCAGTACTTC
D gene: TRBD1
clone size: few
J gene: TRBJ2-7
V gene: TRBV10-3

CDR3 protein: CASSSDGMGTEAFF
CDR3 DNA: TGTGCCAGCAGCTCGGATGGGATGGGGACTGAAGCTTTCTTT
D gene: NA
clone size: few
J gene: TRBJ1-1
V gene: TRBV6-1

CDR3 protein: CAISLSGELFF
CDR3 DNA: TGTGCCATCAGTTTGTCTGGGGAGCTGTTTTTT
D gene: NA
clone size: few
J gene: TRBJ2-2
V gene: TRBV10-3

CDR3 protein: CASSQGTGGWETQYF
CDR3 DNA: TGTGCCAGCAGCCAAGGGACAGGGGGCTGGGAGACCCAGTACTTC
D gene: TRBD1
clone size: few
J gene: TRBJ2-5
V gene: TRBV16

CDR3 protein: CAWSVAGTYEQYF
CDR3 DNA: TGTGCCTGGAGTGTAGCAGGTACCTACGAGCAGTACTTC
D gene: NA
clone size: NA
J gene: TRBJ2-7
V gene: TRBV30

CDR3 protein: CASSPGLAGNYEQYF
CDR3 DNA: TGCGCCAGCAGCCCCGGACTAGCGGGCAACTACGAGCAGTACTTC
D gene: TRBD2
clone size: NA
J gene: TRBJ2-7
V gene: TRBV5-1

CDR3 protein: CASSSGPLQETQYF
CDR3 DNA: TGTGCCAGCAGTTCTGGGCCACTCCAAGAGACCCAGTACTTC
D gene: NA
clone size: NA
J gene: TRBJ2-5
V gene: TRBV28

CDR3 protein: CASSRWDRDYGYTF
CDR3 DNA: TGTGCCAGTAGTCGATGGGACAGAGATTATGGCTACACCTTC
D gene: TRBD1
clone size: NA
J gene: TRBJ1-2
V gene: TRBV19

CDR3 protein: CASSAHTSGLLSYNEQFF
CDR3 DNA: TGTGCCAGCAGCGCCCACACCTCCGGGCTCCTCTCCTACAATGAGCAGTTCTTC
D gene: NA
clone size: few
J gene: TRBJ2-1
V gene: TRBV9

CDR3 protein: CASSQEGTGRTRTDTQYF
CDR3 DNA: TGTGCCAGCAGCCAAGAGGGGACGGGACGGACGCGCACAGATACGCAGTATTTT
D gene: NA
clone size: few
J gene: TRBJ2-3
V gene: TRBV5-4

CDR3 protein: CASSLVPGPGSPLHF
CDR3 DNA: TGTGCCAGCAGCTTGGTCCCGGGGCCCGGGTCACCCCTCCACTTT
D gene: NA
clone size: NA
J gene: TRBJ1-6
V gene: TRBV5-6

CDR3 protein: CASSASYLAKNIQYF
CDR3 DNA: TGTGCCAGCAGCGCCAGCTATTTAGCCAAAAACATTCAGTACTTC
D gene: NA
clone size: few
J gene: TRBJ2-4
V gene: TRBV9